Reported below is one T cell receptor beta chain. Antigen specificity is unknown. Germline V CDR1 and CDR2: MDHEN, SYDVKM. V shed 5 bases and J shed 0 bases, with 16 bases lying between them. CDR3 length: 16 amino acids. This specimen comes from a study of cytomegalovirus exposure and HLA in healthy donors. Study findings and constraints: A later analysis associated 16,000 or so TCR beta sequences with HLA alleles at a 0.05 false discovery rate.

13 Jbeta primers and 60 Vbeta primers were used for the PCR. Profiled with immunoSEQ multiplex PCR; TCRdb holds only in-frame clones, not every one. The sample holds some 120,000 clones; around 75% are singletons and the top ten take more than 2.5%. This TCR came from a woman between 50 and 59 years old in good health and CMV-seronegative. The material sequenced was PBMCs. The chain links TRBV28 to TRBJ1-1; D is perhaps TRBD1 (6 bases). The CDR3 here is CASSGAQGFMNTEAFF. CDR3 in DNA: TGTGCCAGCAGTGGGGCCCAGGGGTTCATGAACACTGAAGCTTTCTTT.